This section outlines one TCR beta chain sequence together with its context. What it binds is not known. This sample was included in a study of radiotherapy plus CTLA-4 blockade in lung cancer. Looking at the study overall: There were objective responses in over 15% of patients, and around 32% had disease control.

Findings and caveats of the study: Clones of tumor-derived TCRs expanded in blood after radiotherapy plus ipilimumab.

Libraries were prepared by immunoSEQ multiplex PCR; TCRdb keeps only in-frame clonotypes and omits some of them. The profile shows roughly 66,000 clones, around 83% of them singletons. Losses at the gene ends were 3 bases for V and 5 bases for J; bases not matched to a gene: 7. CDR3 length equals 16 residues. CDR1 and CDR2 from the germline V gene are SGHRS and YFSETQ. The sequence derives from a human donor with non-small cell lung cancer who had a partial response to radiotherapy plus ipilimumab. Source: peripheral blood, taken from a patient treated with radiotherapy plus ipilimumab. The chain uses TRBV5-1 and TRBJ2-7; 14 nucleotides line up with TRBD2. CDR3 nucleotides: TGCGCCAGCAGCTCCGGGGGACTAGCGGGAGTCAACGAGCAGTACTTC. Translation: CASSSGGLAGVNEQYF.